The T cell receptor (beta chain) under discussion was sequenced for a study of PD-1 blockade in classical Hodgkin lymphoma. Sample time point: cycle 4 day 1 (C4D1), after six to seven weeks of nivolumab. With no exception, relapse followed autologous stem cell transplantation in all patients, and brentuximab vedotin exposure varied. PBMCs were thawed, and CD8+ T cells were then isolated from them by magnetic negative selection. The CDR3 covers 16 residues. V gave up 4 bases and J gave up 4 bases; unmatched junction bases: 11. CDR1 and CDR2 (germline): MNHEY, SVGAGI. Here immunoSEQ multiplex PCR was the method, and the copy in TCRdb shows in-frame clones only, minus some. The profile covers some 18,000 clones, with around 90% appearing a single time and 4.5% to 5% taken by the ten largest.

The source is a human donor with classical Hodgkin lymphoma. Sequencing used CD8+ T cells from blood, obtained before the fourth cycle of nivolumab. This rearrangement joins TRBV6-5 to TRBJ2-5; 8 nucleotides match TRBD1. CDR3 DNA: TGTGCCAGCAGTTCCGGACAGGGCCCGATAGGAGAGACCCAGTACTTC. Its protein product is CASSSGQGPIGETQYF.